This note documents a single T cell receptor (beta chain) sequence. Its specificity is unknown. The data are from a study of cytomegalovirus exposure and HLA in healthy donors. Turning to the study itself: In a later analysis, it was reported that the roughly 130 validation repertoires had been produced on the same platform as the 500 to 850 repertoires belonging to the first cohort.

Study results and caveats: In a later analysis, first-cohort TCR clusters were found to tend to co-occur in the approximately 120 validation repertoires. Associated with cytomegalovirus, according to the listing, were 170 or so TCR beta chains.

The CDR3 sequence is 11 residues long. CDR1 is LGHNT and CDR2 is FRNRAP in the germline V gene. Trimming removed 5 bases from V and 4 bases from J, with 3 bases in between. TCRdb's copy holds only in-frame clones and misses some; the assay was immunoSEQ multiplex PCR. The table shows tens of thousands of clones, with 91% occurring only once. The source of this sequence is a young man in good health and CMV-seronegative. The sequencing input was PBMCs. The chain combines TRBV12-5 with TRBJ2-1; D gene uncertain. The CDR3 spells CASGPYNEQFF. The CDR3 region has the DNA TGTGCTAGTGGTCCTTACAATGAGCAGTTCTTC.